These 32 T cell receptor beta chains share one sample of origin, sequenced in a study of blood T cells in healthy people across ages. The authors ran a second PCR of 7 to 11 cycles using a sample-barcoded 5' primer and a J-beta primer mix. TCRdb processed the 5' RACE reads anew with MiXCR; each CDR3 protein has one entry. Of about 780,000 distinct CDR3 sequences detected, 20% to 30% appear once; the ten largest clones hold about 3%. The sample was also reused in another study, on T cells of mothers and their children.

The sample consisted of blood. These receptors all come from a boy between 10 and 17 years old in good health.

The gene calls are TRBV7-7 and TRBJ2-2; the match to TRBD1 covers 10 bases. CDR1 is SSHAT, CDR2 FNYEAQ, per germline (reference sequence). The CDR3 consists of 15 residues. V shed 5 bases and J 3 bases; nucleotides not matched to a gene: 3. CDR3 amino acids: CASSRQGADTGELFF. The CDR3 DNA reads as TGTGCCAGCAGCAGACAGGGGGCGGACACCGGGGAGCTGTTTTTT.

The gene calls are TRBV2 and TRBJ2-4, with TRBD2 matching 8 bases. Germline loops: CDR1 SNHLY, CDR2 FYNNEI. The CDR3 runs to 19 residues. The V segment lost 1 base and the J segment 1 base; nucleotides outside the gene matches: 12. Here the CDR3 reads CASSEVGSGGGRAKNIQYF. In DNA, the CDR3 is TGTGCCAGCAGTGAAGTCGGCAGTGGCGGGGGGCGGGCCAAAAACATTCAGTACTTC.

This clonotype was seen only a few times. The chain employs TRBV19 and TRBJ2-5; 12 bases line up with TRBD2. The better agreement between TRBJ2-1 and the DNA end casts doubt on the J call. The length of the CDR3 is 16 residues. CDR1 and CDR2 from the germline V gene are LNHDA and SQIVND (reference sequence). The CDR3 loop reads CASSRSSGGARDEQFF. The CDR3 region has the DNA TGTGCCAGTAGTAGATCTAGCGGGGGGGCCAGAGATGAGCAGTTCTTC.

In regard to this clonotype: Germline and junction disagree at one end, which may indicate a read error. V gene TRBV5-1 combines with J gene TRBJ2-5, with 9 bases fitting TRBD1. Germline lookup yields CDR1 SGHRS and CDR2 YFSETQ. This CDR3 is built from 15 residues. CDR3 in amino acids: CASSPSRDRVEAQYF. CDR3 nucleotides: TGCGCCAGCAGCCCGTCACGGGACAGGGTAGAGGCCCAGTACTTC.

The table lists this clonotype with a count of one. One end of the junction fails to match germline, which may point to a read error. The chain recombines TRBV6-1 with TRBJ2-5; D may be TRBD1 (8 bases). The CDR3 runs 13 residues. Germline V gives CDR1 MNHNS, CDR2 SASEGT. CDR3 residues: CGSGDRSGGSQYF. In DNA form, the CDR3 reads TGTGGCAGCGGGGACAGGTCGGGGGGATCCCAGTACTTC.

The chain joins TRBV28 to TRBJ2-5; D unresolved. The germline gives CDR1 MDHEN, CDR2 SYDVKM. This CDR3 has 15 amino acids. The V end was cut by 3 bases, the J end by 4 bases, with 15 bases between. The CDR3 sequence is CASSFAPFAGETQYF. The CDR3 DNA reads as TGTGCCAGCAGTTTTGCCCCCTTCGCTGGAGAGACCCAGTACTTC.

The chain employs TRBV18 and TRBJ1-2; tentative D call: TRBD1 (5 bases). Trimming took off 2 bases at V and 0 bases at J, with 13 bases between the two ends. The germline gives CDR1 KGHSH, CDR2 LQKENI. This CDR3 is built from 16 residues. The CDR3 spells CASSPLGEPTNYGYTF. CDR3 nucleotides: TGTGCCAGCTCACCATTAGGGGAGCCAACTAACTATGGCTACACCTTC.

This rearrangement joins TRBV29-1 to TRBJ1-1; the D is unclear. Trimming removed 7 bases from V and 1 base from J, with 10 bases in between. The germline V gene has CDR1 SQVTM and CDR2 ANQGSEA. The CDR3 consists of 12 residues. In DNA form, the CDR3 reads TGCAGCGCCGGCCGACAGAACACTGAAGCTTTCTTT. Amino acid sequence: CSAGRQNTEAFF.

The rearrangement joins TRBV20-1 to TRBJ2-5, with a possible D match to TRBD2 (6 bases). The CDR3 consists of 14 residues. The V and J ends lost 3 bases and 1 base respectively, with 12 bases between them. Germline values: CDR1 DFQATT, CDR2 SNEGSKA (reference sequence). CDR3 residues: CSASVGGSQETQYF. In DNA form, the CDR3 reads TGCAGTGCTAGTGTTGGGGGGTCCCAAGAGACCCAGTACTTC.

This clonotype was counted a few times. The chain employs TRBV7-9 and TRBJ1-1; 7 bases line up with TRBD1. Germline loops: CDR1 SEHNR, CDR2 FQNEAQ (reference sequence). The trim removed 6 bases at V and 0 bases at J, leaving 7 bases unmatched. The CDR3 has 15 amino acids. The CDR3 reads CASSDRENMNTEAFF. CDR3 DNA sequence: TGTGCCAGCAGTGACAGGGAAAACATGAACACTGAAGCTTTCTTT.

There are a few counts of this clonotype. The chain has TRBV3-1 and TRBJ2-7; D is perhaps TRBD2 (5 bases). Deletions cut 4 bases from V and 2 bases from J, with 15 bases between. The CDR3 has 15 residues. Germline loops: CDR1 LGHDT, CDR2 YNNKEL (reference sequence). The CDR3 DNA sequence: TGTGCCAGCAGCCGTTCGGACTCCGGGGCCTACGAGCAGTACTTC. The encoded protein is CASSRSDSGAYEQYF.

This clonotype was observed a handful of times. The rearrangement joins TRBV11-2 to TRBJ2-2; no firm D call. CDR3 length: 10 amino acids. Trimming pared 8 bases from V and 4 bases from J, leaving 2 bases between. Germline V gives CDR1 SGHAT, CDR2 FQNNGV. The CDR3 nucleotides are TGTGCCAGCGCCACCGGGGAGCTGTTTTTT. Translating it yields CASATGELFF.

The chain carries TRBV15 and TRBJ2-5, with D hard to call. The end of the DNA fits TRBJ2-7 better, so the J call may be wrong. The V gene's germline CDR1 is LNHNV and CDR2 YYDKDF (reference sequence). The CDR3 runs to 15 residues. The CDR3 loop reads CATSRGRESSYEQYF. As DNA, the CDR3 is TGTGCCACCAGCAGAGGCAGAGAATCTTCCTACGAGCAGTACTTC.

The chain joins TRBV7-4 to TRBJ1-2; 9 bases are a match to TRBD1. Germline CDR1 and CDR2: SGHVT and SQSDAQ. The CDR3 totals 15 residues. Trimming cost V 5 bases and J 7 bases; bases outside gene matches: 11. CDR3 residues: CASSKIGTGISGYTF. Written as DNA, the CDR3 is TGTGCCAGCAGCAAAATCGGGACAGGGATTAGTGGCTACACCTTC.

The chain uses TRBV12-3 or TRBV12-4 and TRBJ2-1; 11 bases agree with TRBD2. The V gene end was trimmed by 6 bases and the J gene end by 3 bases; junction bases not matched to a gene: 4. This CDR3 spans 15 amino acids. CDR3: CASRMTSGVYNEQFF. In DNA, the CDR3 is TGTGCCAGCAGAATGACTAGCGGGGTCTACAATGAGCAGTTCTTC.

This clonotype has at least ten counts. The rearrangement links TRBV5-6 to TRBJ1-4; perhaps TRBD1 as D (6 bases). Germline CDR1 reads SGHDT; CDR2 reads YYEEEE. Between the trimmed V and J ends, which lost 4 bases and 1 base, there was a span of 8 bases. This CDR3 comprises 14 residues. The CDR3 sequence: CASSKQGTNEKLFF. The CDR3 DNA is TGTGCCAGCAGCAAACAGGGAACTAATGAAAAACTGTTTTTT.

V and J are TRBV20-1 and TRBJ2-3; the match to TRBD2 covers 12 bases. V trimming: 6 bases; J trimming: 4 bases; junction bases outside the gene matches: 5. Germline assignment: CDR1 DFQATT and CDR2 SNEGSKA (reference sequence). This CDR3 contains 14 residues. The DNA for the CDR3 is TGCAGTGCGCGTACTAGCGGGGGGTCAGATACGCAGTATTTT. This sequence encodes CSARTSGGSDTQYF.

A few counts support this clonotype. CDR3: CASRRQENEQFF. The CDR3 DNA reads TGTGCCAGTCGCCGACAGGAGAATGAGCAGTTCTTC. The V and J genes are TRBV7-2 and TRBJ2-1; TRBD1 might be the D (6 bases). Germline-derived CDR1 and CDR2 are SGHTA and FQGNSA. This CDR3 has 12 amino acids. Deletions cut 9 bases from V and 7 bases from J, with 13 bases between.

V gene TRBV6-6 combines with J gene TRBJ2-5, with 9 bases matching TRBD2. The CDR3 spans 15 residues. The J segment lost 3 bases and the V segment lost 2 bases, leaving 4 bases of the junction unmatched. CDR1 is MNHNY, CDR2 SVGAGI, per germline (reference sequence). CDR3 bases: TGTGCCAGCAGTTACGGCGGGGGGGTAGAAGAGACCCAGTACTTC. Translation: CASSYGGGVEETQYF.

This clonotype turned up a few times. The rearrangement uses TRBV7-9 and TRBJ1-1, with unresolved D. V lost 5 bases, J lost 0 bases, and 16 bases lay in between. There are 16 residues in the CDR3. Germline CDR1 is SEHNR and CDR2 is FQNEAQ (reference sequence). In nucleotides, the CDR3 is TGTGCCAGCAGCCTACATACAAGCCTATTGAACACTGAAGCTTTCTTT. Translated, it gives CASSLHTSLLNTEAFF. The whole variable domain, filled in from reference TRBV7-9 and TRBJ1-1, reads DTGVSQNPRHKITKRGQNVTFRCDPISEHNRLYWYRQTLGQGPEFLTYFQNEAQLEKSRLLSDRFSAERPKGSFSTLEIQRTEQGDSAMYLCASSLHTSLLNTEAFFGQGTRLTVV.

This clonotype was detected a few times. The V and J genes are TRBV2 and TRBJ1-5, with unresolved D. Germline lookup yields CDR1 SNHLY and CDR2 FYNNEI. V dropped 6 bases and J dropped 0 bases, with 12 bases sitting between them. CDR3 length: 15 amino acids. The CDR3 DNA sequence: TGTGCCAGCAGCCCTCAGATTAATAGCAATCAGCCCCAGCATTTT. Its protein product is CASSPQINSNQPQHF.

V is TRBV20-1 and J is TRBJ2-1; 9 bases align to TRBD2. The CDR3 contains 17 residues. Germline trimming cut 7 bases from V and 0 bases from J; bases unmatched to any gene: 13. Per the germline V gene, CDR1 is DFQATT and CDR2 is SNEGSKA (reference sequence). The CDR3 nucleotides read TGCAGTGGAGTAGAGCTAGCGGGAATAAGCTCCTACAATGAGCAGTTCTTC. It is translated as CSGVELAGISSYNEQFF.

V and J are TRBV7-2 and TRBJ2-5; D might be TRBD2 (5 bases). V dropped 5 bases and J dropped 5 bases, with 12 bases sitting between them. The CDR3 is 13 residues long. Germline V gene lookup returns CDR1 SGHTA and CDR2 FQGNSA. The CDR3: CASSADWRETQYF. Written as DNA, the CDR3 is TGTGCCAGCAGCGCGGACTGGCGGGAGACCCAGTACTTC.

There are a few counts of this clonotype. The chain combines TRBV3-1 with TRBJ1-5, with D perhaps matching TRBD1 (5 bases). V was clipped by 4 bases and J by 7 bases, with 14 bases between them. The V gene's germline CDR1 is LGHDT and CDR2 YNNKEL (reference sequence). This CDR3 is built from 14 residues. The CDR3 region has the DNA TGTGCCAGCAGCCCAGAGCAGGGTGGCCAGCCCCAGCATTTT. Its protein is CASSPEQGGQPQHF.

CDR3 sequence reads: CASRMLGGLPEDTQYF. CDR3 DNA: TGTGCCAGCAGGATGTTGGGGGGGCTTCCAGAAGATACGCAGTATTTT. This chain joins TRBV5-8 and TRBJ2-3; D may be TRBD2 (7 bases). This CDR3 is built from 16 residues. CDR1 is SGHTS, CDR2 YDEGEE, per germline. V lost 5 bases and J 5 bases, leaving 21 bases between the germline ends.

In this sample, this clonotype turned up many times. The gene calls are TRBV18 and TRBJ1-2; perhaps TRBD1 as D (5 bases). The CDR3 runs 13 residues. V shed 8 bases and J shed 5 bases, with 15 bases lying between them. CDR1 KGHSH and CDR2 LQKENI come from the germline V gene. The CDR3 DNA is TGTGCCAGCAGCCCCGGGACTGCTTATGGCTACACCTTC. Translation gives CASSPGTAYGYTF.

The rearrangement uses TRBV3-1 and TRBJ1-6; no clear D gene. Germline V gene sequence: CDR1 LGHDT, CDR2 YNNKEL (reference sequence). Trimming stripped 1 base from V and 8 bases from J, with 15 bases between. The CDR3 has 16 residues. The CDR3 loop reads CASSQVREPRDSPLHF. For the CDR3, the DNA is TGTGCCAGCAGCCAAGTTAGGGAACCGAGGGATTCACCCCTCCACTTT.

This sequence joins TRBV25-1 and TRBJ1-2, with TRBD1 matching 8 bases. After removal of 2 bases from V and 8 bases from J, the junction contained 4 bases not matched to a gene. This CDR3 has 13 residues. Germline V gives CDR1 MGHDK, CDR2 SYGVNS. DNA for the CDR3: TGTGCCAGCAGTGAACCCAGGACAGGGGGCTACACCTTC. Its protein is CASSEPRTGGYTF.

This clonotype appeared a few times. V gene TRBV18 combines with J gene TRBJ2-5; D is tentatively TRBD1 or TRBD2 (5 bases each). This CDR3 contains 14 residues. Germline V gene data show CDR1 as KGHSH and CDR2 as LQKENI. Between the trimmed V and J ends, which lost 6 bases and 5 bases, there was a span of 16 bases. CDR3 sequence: CASSPAGTRETQYF. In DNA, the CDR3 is TGTGCCAGCTCGCCCGCCGGGACCAGGGAGACCCAGTACTTC.

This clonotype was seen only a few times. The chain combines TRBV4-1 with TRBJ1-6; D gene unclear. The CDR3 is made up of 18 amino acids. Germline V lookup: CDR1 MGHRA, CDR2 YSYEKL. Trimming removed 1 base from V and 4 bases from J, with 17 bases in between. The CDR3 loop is CASSQVVGLTEYNSPLHF. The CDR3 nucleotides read TGCGCCAGCAGCCAAGTGGTCGGGCTTACTGAGTATAATTCACCCCTCCACTTT.

CDR3 in amino acids: CASSWTGPNTGELFF. The DNA of the CDR3 is TGTGCCAGCAGCTGGACAGGACCCAACACCGGGGAGCTGTTTTTT. This chain links TRBV6-6 with TRBJ2-2, with TRBD1 identical over 7 bases. V shed 6 bases and J 2 bases; nucleotides not matched to a gene: 6. This CDR3 region has 15 residues. Germline V gene sequence: CDR1 MNHNY, CDR2 SVGAGI (reference sequence).

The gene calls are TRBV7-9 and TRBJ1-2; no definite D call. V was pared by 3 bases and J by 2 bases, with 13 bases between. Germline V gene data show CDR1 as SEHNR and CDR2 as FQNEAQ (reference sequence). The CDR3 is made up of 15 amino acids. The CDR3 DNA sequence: TGTGCCAGCAGCTTTGTATCTCCGGGGAACTATGGCTACACCTTC. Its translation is CASSFVSPGNYGYTF.